This T cell receptor beta chain was profiled in a study of blood T cell repertoires in COVID-19. Study-level background: Material from acute and convalescent COVID-19 was sourced from the United States, Italy and Spain.

The data were produced by immunoSEQ multiplex PCR, yet TCRdb's version contains in-frame clones alone and is incomplete. The data show some 45,000 clones, roughly nine tenths seen once. V was clipped by 3 bases and J by 5 bases, with 7 bases between them. Looked up from germline, CDR1 is MNHEY and CDR2 is SMNVEV (reference sequence). The CDR3 is 13 amino acids. By frequency in the sample, this clone is medium-sized. The source material was peripheral blood. V is TRBV27 and J is TRBJ2-2, with D perhaps TRBD2 (6 bases). This TCR came from a human donor in a cohort sampled during active COVID-19. The CDR3 region has the DNA TGTGCCAGCAGTTTCGCGGGGACCGGGGAGCTGTTTTTT. This translates into CASSFAGTGELFF.